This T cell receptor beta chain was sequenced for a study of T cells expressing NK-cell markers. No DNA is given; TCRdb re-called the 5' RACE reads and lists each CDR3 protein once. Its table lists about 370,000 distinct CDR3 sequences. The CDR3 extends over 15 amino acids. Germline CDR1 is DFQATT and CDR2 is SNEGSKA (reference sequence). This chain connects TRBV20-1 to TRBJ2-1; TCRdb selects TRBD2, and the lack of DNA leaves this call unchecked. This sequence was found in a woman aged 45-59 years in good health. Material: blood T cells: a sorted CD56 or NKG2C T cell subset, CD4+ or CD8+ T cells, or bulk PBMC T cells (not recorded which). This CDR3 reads CSAGGLAGGQNEQFF.